The 17 T cell receptor beta chains listed next were all sequenced from one sample in a study of vaccination and CD4 T cells after COVID-19. Stated treatment: approximately nine-day PBMC culture with coronavirus spike peptide pools or control peptides (ViraFEST assay). Which antigens these TCRs recognize remains unknown. Oncomine TCR Beta short-read sequencing was applied to DNA from cultured CD4+ T cells. TCRdb analysed the PCR reads with MiXCR anew, one entry per CDR3 protein. In the table there are around 2,500 distinct CDR3 sequences, nearly 35% of which are singletons. The material sequenced was CD4+ T cells from blood, cultured in vitro. Receptors were obtained from a human donor who had recovered from COVID-19.

The V and J genes are TRBV5-8 and TRBJ1-5; 8 bases fit TRBD1. There are 17 residues in the CDR3. Germline trimming cut 2 bases from V and 8 bases from J; bases unmatched to any gene: 15. Germline-derived CDR1 and CDR2 are SGHTS and YDEGEE. The CDR3 region is CASSFAGGGFPLEPQHF. The DNA of the CDR3 is TGTGCCAGCAGCTTCGCAGGGGGCGGCTTCCCTTTAGAGCCCCAGCATTTT. Filled out from reference TRBV5-8 and TRBJ1-5, the complete variable domain reads EAGVTQSPTHLIKTRGQQATLRCSPISGHTSVYWYQQALGLGLQFLLWYDEGEERNRGNFPPRFSGRQFPNYSSELNVNALELEDSALYLCASSFAGGGFPLEPQHFGDGTRLSIL.

This clonotype was detected only a few times. The chain uses TRBV2 and TRBJ1-2; possible D gene TRBD1, 5 bases. The V end was cut by 6 bases, the J end by 6 bases, with 17 bases between. CDR1 and CDR2 from the germline V gene are SNHLY and FYNNEI. The CDR3 contains 14 residues. CDR3 loop: CASSSGPLVDGYTF. DNA of the CDR3: TGTGCCAGCAGCTCGGGACCGCTAGTTGATGGCTACACCTTC.

About this clonotype: Here the CDR3 omits its conserved ending phenylalanine or tryptophan, so a read error is the likely source. V gene TRBV6-1 combines with J gene TRBJ1-5, with a possible D match to TRBD1 (6 bases). The CDR3 is made up of 18 amino acids. The V and J ends lost 6 bases and 2 bases respectively, with 23 bases between them. The germline CDR1 and CDR2 sequences are MNHNS and SASEGT. The chain's CDR3 is CASRSRGAREYGNQPQHS. The CDR3 nucleotides read TGTGCCAGCAGGTCGAGGGGGGCGCGGGAATACGGCAATCAGCCCCAGCATTCT.

This clonotype came up a few times. The CDR3 spells CSAREPRGGNTEAFF. The CDR3 nucleotides are TGCAGTGCTAGAGAACCAAGGGGAGGGAACACTGAAGCTTTCTTT. The chain employs TRBV20-1 and TRBJ1-1, with TRBD1 as a possible D gene (5 bases). Trimming took off 0 bases at V and 1 base at J, with 12 bases between the two ends. This CDR3 contains 15 residues. The germline gives CDR1 DFQATT, CDR2 SNEGSKA (reference sequence).

The chain employs TRBV29-1 and TRBJ2-5, with D perhaps TRBD1 or TRBD2 (6 bases each). Germline V lookup: CDR1 SQVTM, CDR2 ANQGSEA. The CDR3 extends over 14 amino acids. The V and J ends lost 7 bases and 5 bases respectively, with 20 bases between them. This chain's CDR3 is CSGNRLGGFETQYF. As DNA, the CDR3 is TGCAGCGGCAACAGATTAGGGGGGTTCGAGACCCAGTACTTC.

By frequency in the sample, this clonotype is large. The gene calls are TRBV3-1 and TRBJ2-5; possible D gene TRBD2, 6 bases. V lost 0 bases and J lost 2, with 13 bases in between. This CDR3 has 16 amino acids. CDR1 is LGHDT, CDR2 YNNKEL, per germline (reference sequence). CDR3 nucleotide sequence: TGTGCCAGCAGCCAAGATGAGACGGGGGATCAAGAGACCCAGTACTTC. Its translation: CASSQDETGDQETQYF.

This clonotype qualifies as medium-sized. The V gene is TRBV20-1, the J gene TRBJ2-3; 13 nucleotides match TRBD2. V gave up 5 bases and J gave up 2 bases; unmatched junction bases: 4. The CDR3 runs to 15 residues. CDR1 is DFQATT, CDR2 SNEGSKA, per germline (reference sequence). CDR3 amino acids: CSALTSGGLTDTQYF. CDR3 DNA sequence: TGCAGTGCTCTGACTAGCGGGGGGCTCACAGATACGCAGTATTTT.

V is TRBV20-1 and J is TRBJ2-3; no firm D call. The germline V gene encodes CDR1 DFQATT and CDR2 SNEGSKA (reference sequence). The CDR3 covers 13 residues. V was pared by 6 bases and J by 2 bases, with 12 bases between. The CDR3 DNA reads TGCAGTGCCCCGTTAGAGCCCACAGATACGCAGTATTTT. It is translated as CSAPLEPTDTQYF.

This clonotype appeared a single time. The chain joins TRBV4-1 to TRBJ2-7; 7 bases agree with TRBD2. Losses at the gene ends were 1 base for V and 2 bases for J; bases not matched to a gene: 5. The CDR3 is 15 residues long. CDR1 and CDR2 (germline): MGHRA, YSYEKL. CDR3 loop: CASSQAGTTTYEQYF. The CDR3 region has the DNA TGCGCCAGCAGCCAAGCCGGGACTACTACCTACGAGCAGTACTTC.

About this clonotype: A junction end diverges from the germline sequence, so it may reflect a read error. This chain uses TRBV7-9 with TRBJ2-1; the D gene is possibly TRBD1 (6 bases). CDR1 SEHNR and CDR2 FQNEAQ come from the germline V gene (reference sequence). The CDR3 spans 16 residues. DNA of the CDR3: TGTGCCAGCAGCCTGGACAGCCTTAACCCCTACAATGAGCAGTCCTTC. Amino acids: CASSLDSLNPYNEQSF. The variable domain in full, with the rest retrieved from reference TRBV7-9 and TRBJ2-1, is DTGVSQNPRHKITKRGQNVTFRCDPISEHNRLYWYRQTLGQGPEFLTYFQNEAQLEKSRLLSDRFSAERPKGSFSTLEIQRTEQGDSAMYLCASSLDSLNPYNEQSFGPGTRLTVL.

For this clonotype: Because the CDR3's place on the DNA is in doubt, the DNA is left out and the CDR3 is given as listed by TCRdb. The rearrangement joins TRBV10-3 to TRBJ2-1; no DNA check was done on the table's D call, TRBD1. Germline CDR1 ENHRY, CDR2 SYGVKD. The CDR3 length equals 22 residues, ends included. CDR3 amino acids: CAISDSGFYLCAWAPGHNEQFF.

The chain employs TRBV20-1 and TRBJ1-2; 12 bases are shared with TRBD1. The CDR3 covers 18 residues. J gave up 0 bases and V 1 base, and 9 bases lay outside the gene matches. Germline CDR1 DFQATT, CDR2 SNEGSKA (reference sequence). CDR3 amino acids: CSARVSRDRGPTNYGYTF. The CDR3 DNA follows: TGCAGTGCTAGAGTAAGTAGGGACAGGGGGCCTACTAACTATGGCTACACCTTC.

By its share, this clonotype is medium-sized (0.01 to 0.1%). J is TRBJ2-2 and V is TRBV12-3 or TRBV12-4; D is ambiguous. CDR3 length: 13 residues. V dropped 2 bases and J dropped 5 bases, with 6 bases sitting between them. CDR3 region: CASSLLITGELFF. CDR3 DNA: TGTGCCAGCAGTTTACTCATTACCGGGGAGCTGTTTTTT.

This clonotype was recorded a few times. This sequence joins TRBV19 and TRBJ2-5, with TRBD1 identical over 9 bases. The CDR3 runs to 15 residues. Germline CDR1 reads LNHDA; CDR2 reads SQIVND (reference sequence). J was trimmed by 4 bases and V by 8 bases; bases with no gene match: 11. The CDR3 loop reads CASSPGTGWGETQYF. The CDR3 coding sequence is TGTGCCAGTTCTCCCGGGACAGGGTGGGGAGAGACCCAGTACTTC.

This clonotype appeared once. The junction departs from the called germline gene at one end, perhaps through a read error. The CDR3 reads CASSSNPAHPTQYF. In DNA, the CDR3 is TGTGCTAGCAGCTCTAACCCAGCCCACCCTACGCAGTATTTT. The chain couples TRBV7-7 to TRBJ2-3; no clear D. The CDR3 totals 14 residues. Germline CDR1 is SSHAT and CDR2 is FNYEAQ (reference sequence). The variable domain in full, with the rest retrieved from reference TRBV7-7 and TRBJ2-3, is GAGVSQSPRYKVTKRGQDVTLRCDPISSHATLYWYQQALGQGPEFLTYFNYEAQPDKSGLPSDRFSAERPEGSISTLTIQRTEQRDSAMYRCASSSNPAHPTQYFGPGTRLTVL.

This clonotype is medium-sized. The chain carries TRBV20-1 and TRBJ2-2, with D perhaps matching TRBD1 or TRBD2 (6 bases each). Trimming took 2 bases from V and 5 from J, leaving 12 bases between them. Germline V lookup: CDR1 DFQATT, CDR2 SNEGSKA (reference sequence). The CDR3 runs 14 residues. CDR3 DNA: TGCAGTGCTAGACTGGGGGGCCTAACCGGGGAGCTGTTTTTT. Translating gives CSARLGGLTGELFF.

The chain couples TRBV7-2 to TRBJ1-2; TRBD1 matches 10 bases. Trimming removed 5 bases from V and 6 bases from J; junction bases left unmatched: 9. Looked up from germline, CDR1 is SGHTA and CDR2 is FQGNSA. The CDR3 loop spans 15 amino acids. The CDR3 DNA follows: TGTGCCAGCAGCCTCAGATCCGGGACAGGGGATGGCTACACCTTC. Its translation: CASSLRSGTGDGYTF.